The 7 T cell receptor beta chains reported below all come from one sample, sequenced in a study of shared clonotypes between healthy human individuals (dated by TCRdb to the early 2020s). Libraries were constructed by the immunoSEQ multiplex PCR assay. TCRdb took over this immuneACCESS table, retaining in-frame rearrangements with V and J assigned. Such tables are incomplete; in checked studies, under half of the missing clones stem from an unresolved V gene, and the remainder is unexplained. This sample holds fewer than 400,000 clones; 74% were observed only once. The top ten clones comprise 10% of the sample. Sequenced input: memory CD4+ T cells sorted from blood. Per the publication, the cell subset or site label means: CD45RA-negative fraction. All receptors come from a man under 40 in good health.

This clone is a singleton in its sample. V and J are TRBV5-8 and TRBJ1-2; no definite D call. Trimming pared 1 base from V and 2 bases from J, leaving 12 bases between. Germline V gene data show CDR1 as SGHTS and CDR2 as YDEGEE. The CDR3 has 15 residues. In nucleotides, the CDR3 is TGTGCCAGCAGCTTGCCCAAGATCACCAACTATGGCTACACCTTC. Its protein is CASSLPKITNYGYTF. Full variable domain (missing parts from reference TRBV5-8 and TRBJ1-2): EAGVTQSPTHLIKTRGQQATLRCSPISGHTSVYWYQQALGLGLQFLLWYDEGEERNRGNFPPRFSGRQFPNYSSELNVNALELEDSALYLCASSLPKITNYGYTFGSGTRLTVV.

This clone was recorded once. V gene TRBV6-1 combines with J gene TRBJ1-2, with D tentatively TRBD1 (6 bases). V was cut by 1 base and J by 4 bases, with 13 bases left in between. CDR1 and CDR2 (germline): MNHNS, SASEGT. The CDR3 extends over 15 amino acids. The CDR3 sequence is CASSEGTGRGYGYTF. The CDR3 DNA reads TGTGCCAGCAGTGAAGGAACAGGGAGGGGCTATGGCTACACCTTC.

V usage is TRBV14 and J usage is TRBJ2-3, with unresolved D. CDR3 length: 13 amino acids. V lost 2 bases and J lost 4, with 7 bases in between. The germline V gene has CDR1 SGHDN and CDR2 FVKESK. Here the CDR3 reads CASSQRPPDTQYF. The CDR3 DNA follows: TGTGCCAGCAGCCAACGTCCCCCAGATACGCAGTATTTT.

The rearrangement uses TRBV10-3 and TRBJ2-3; D is possibly TRBD1 or TRBD2 (5 bases each). Trimming removed 9 bases at V and 1 base at J, with 11 bases between. Germline CDR1 is ENHRY and CDR2 is SYGVKD. The CDR3 has 13 amino acids. CDR3 bases: TGTGCCATTGGGGGTAGTGGCACAGATACGCAGTATTTT. Translated, it gives CAIGGSGTDTQYF.

The V call is TRBV5-1, the J call TRBJ2-7; 10 bases match TRBD1. V shed 4 bases and J 4 bases; nucleotides not matched to a gene: 5. CDR3 length: 14 amino acids. Germline V CDR1 and CDR2: SGHRS, YFSETQ. The CDR3: CASSIGQGGYEQYF. The DNA of the CDR3 is TGCGCCAGCAGCATAGGACAGGGGGGGTACGAGCAGTACTTC.

The chain recombines TRBV2 with TRBJ2-3; D is tentatively TRBD1 or TRBD2 (5 bases each). With 6 bases removed from V and 2 bases from J, the gap between germline ends came to 12 bases. Germline CDR1 is SNHLY and CDR2 is FYNNEI. The CDR3 has 14 residues. The DNA for the CDR3 is TGTGCCAGCAGATTCCAGGGACCCACAGATACGCAGTATTTT. Amino acids: CASRFQGPTDTQYF.

The J gene is TRBJ1-1, the V gene TRBV14; no clear D. CDR1 is SGHDN and CDR2 is FVKESK in the germline V gene. The CDR3 loop spans 12 amino acids. V lost 5 bases to trimming and J lost 10 bases, with 14 bases between them. The CDR3 here is CASSASTFIAFF. CDR3 in DNA: TGTGCCAGCAGCGCTTCGACATTTATAGCTTTCTTT.